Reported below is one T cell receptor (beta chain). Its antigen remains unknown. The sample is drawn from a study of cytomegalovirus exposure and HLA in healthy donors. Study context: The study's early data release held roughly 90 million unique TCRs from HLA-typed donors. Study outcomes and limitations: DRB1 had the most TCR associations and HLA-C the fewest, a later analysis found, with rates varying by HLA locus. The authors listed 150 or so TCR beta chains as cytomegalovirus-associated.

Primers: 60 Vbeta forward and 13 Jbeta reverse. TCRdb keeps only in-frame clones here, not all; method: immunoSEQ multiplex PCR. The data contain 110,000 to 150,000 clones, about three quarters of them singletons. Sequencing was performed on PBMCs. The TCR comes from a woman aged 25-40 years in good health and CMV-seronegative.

CDR3 DNA sequence: TGCGCCAGCAATGGCGGGAGGGGGAATGAGCAGTTCTTC. Translating gives CASNGGRGNEQFF. J is TRBJ2-1 and V is TRBV5-1, with TRBD2 matching over 9 bases. Looked up from germline, CDR1 is SGHRS and CDR2 is YFSETQ. The CDR3 has 13 amino acids. The V segment lost 6 bases and the J segment 7 bases; nucleotides outside the gene matches: 5.